The entry below gives a single T cell receptor beta chain sequence along with its context. This sample is drawn from a study of cytomegalovirus exposure and HLA in healthy donors. Assay used: immunoSEQ multiplex PCR; TCRdb lists only in-frame clones, some missing. The sample lists roughly 330,000 clones, roughly 87% occurring once. The sample consisted of PBMCs. The receptor was derived from a woman aged 25 to 39 in good health and CMV-seropositive.

The CDR3 DNA is TGTGCCAGCAGTGCTGCCGGGGTCTACGAGCAGTACTTC. Encoded protein: CASSAAGVYEQYF. The V call is TRBV6-1, the J call TRBJ2-7; tentative D call: TRBD2 (5 bases). Germline CDR1 and CDR2: MNHNS and SASEGT. V shed 4 bases and J shed 3 bases, with 10 bases lying between them. The CDR3 sequence is 13 residues long.